What follows is one T cell receptor (beta chain) and its context. Its antigen is unknown. The data stem from a study of Ad26.COV2.S vaccination and SARS-CoV-2 variants. The overall study: Administration of Ad26.COV2.S was intramuscular, either once or twice 56 days apart. Study results and limitations: Compared with placebo recipients, vaccine recipients had higher spike-specific TCR breadth. Those who received vaccine or placebo ended up with similar non-spike TCR breadth. Following vaccination, spike-specific CD8+ and CD4+ T cell responses reportedly exhibited substantial breadth.

This CDR3 is built from 13 residues. CDR1 is MDHEN, CDR2 SYDVKM, per germline. V lost 7 bases and J 3 bases, leaving 11 bases between the germline ends. Only in-frame clones appear in the TCRdb table, and some are missing; sequencing was by immunoSEQ multiplex PCR. There are fewer than 400,000 clones in the sample; roughly 90% occur only once, and about 5% lies in the top ten. Treatment specified: 15 to 20 received Ad26.COV2.S at low or high dose, single or two shots; about five received placebo; per-sample allocation not given. Day 63 after the first vaccine or placebo injection was the time point for sampling.

The sequence was obtained from a person between 18 and 65 years old who received the Ad26.COV2.S COVID-19 vaccine or a placebo. Material: peripheral blood, obtained in a trial of Ad26.COV2.S vaccine versus placebo. V and J are TRBV28 and TRBJ2-3, with D tentatively TRBD1 (5 bases). DNA for the CDR3: TGTGCCAGCACCCATGCAGGGACAGATACGCAGTATTTT. Translating it yields CASTHAGTDTQYF.